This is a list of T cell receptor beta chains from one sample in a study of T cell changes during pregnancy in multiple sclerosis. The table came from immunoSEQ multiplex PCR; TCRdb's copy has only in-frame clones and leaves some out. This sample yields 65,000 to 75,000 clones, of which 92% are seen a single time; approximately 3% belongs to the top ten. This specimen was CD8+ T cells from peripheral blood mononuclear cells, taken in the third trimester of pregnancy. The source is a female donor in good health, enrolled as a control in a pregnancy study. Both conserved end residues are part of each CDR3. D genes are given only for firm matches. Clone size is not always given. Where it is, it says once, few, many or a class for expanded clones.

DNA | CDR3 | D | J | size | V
TGTGCCAGCAGCGCCCGAGCGGGGATTAGGGCGAACACTGAAGCTTTCTTT | CASSARAGIRANTEAFF | - | TRBJ1-1 | - | TRBV9
TGTGCCAGCAGCACCGGGACAGGGGTTACCCTTGGGAATTCACCCCTCCACTTT | CASSTGTGVTLGNSPLHF | TRBD1 | TRBJ1-6 | - | TRBV7-6
TGTGCCAGCAGCTTATCAAGTGGACTTGTAAGTAATCAGCCCCAGCATTTT | CASSLSSGLVSNQPQHF | - | TRBJ1-5 | - | TRBV5-6
TGTGCCAGCAGCTTGGGGGGGGCCCCCACAGATACGCAGTATTTT | CASSLGGAPTDTQYF | - | TRBJ2-3 | - | TRBV11-2
TGTGCCAGCAGTGTACAGGGGGCCAACGTCCTGACTTTC | CASSVQGANVLTF | - | TRBJ2-6 | - | TRBV27
TGCGCCAGCAGCCAACTACTAGCGGGCCCCTACGAGCAGTACTTC | CASSQLLAGPYEQYF | TRBD2 | TRBJ2-7 | - | TRBV4-3
TGTGCCAGCAGCTTTATCCGGACTACCTACAATGAGCAGTTCTTC | CASSFIRTTYNEQFF | - | TRBJ2-1 | - | TRBV5-6
TGTGCCAGCAGTCCCCCCTCAAGCGGGGGGTGGGATACGCAGTATTTT | CASSPPSSGGWDTQYF | TRBD2 | TRBJ2-3 | - | TRBV27
TGTGCCAGCAGCCTTTCCCCTCAGAACCAAGAGACCCAGTACTTC | CASSLSPQNQETQYF | - | TRBJ2-5 | - | TRBV11-2
TGTGCCATCAGTGAAATGGACAGAATATCAAACTATGGCTACACCTTC | CAISEMDRISNYGYTF | - | TRBJ1-2 | - | TRBV10-3
TGTGCCAGCAGCTTTTTTCCAGGAAGCTCCTACGAGCAGTACTTC | CASSFFPGSSYEQYF | - | TRBJ2-7 | - | TRBV7-8
TGCGCCAGCAGCCGTGAACCTGGTCTTAGCTATGGCTACACCTTC | CASSREPGLSYGYTF | - | TRBJ1-2 | - | TRBV4-1
TGTGCCAGCAGTTACGGGTGGGACAAGGGGGCCTTCGGCTACACCTTC | CASSYGWDKGAFGYTF | TRBD1 | TRBJ1-2 | - | TRBV28
TGCGCCAGCAGCCACCTACCAGGGTCTGACACTGAAGCTTTCTTT | CASSHLPGSDTEAFF | - | TRBJ1-1 | - | TRBV4-1
TGTGCCAGCAGGTTGACAGAGTCCTCCTACGAGCAGTACTTC | CASRLTESSYEQYF | - | TRBJ2-7 | - | TRBV6-5
TGCGCCAGCAGCCAACCCGGGACAGGGGGCGCGGTGAGTGGCTACACCTTC | CASSQPGTGGAVSGYTF | TRBD1 | TRBJ1-2 | once | TRBV4-1
TGTGCCAGCAGCTCACCAGACACGAACACCGGGGAGCTGTTTTTT | CASSSPDTNTGELFF | - | TRBJ2-2 | - | TRBV5-4
TGTGCCAGCAGTCCCTCGACTTGGGGAGTATCCGGGGAGCTGTTTTTT | CASSPSTWGVSGELFF | - | TRBJ2-2 | - | TRBV27
TGTGCCAGCAGCTTAAACAGGGGTAAGAACACTGAAGCTTTCTTT | CASSLNRGKNTEAFF | TRBD1 | TRBJ1-1 | once | TRBV7-9
TGTGCCAGCAGTTCCGGGACAGGGGTGGGTGGCTACACCTTC | CASSSGTGVGGYTF | TRBD1 | TRBJ1-2 | - | TRBV27
TGTGCCAGCAGTGCTTCGAGCGGATCCACCGGGGAGCTGTTTTTT | CASSASSGSTGELFF | - | TRBJ2-2 | - | TRBV6-1
TGTGCCAGCAGTTCTGCACAGGGGGACACTGAAGCTTTCTTT | CASSSAQGDTEAFF | TRBD1 | TRBJ1-1 | - | TRBV2
TGTGCCAGCAGCGGGGACAGGGAAAGGGCTTTCTTT | CASSGDRERAFF | TRBD1 | TRBJ1-1 | - | TRBV14
TGTGCCAGCAGTTTTCCCGAGGGGGGGCTCGATGGCTACACCTTC | CASSFPEGGLDGYTF | - | TRBJ1-2 | - | TRBV13
TGTGCCAGCAGTTTATCTACAGGGTCCTACGAGCAGTACTTC | CASSLSTGSYEQYF | - | TRBJ2-7 | - | TRBV27
TGTGCCAGTAGCATGGGACAGGTCACTGAAGCTTTCTTT | CASSMGQVTEAFF | TRBD1 | TRBJ1-1 | few | TRBV19
TGCGCCAGCAGCCAGAGTAGTGGGGCTAGCACAGATACGCAGTATTTT | CASSQSSGASTDTQYF | - | TRBJ2-3 | - | TRBV4-3
TGCGCCAGCAGCCACGACAGGATCTCTGGAAACACCATATATTTT | CASSHDRISGNTIYF | - | TRBJ1-3 | once | TRBV4-3
TGTGCCAGCAGTGAAGCCAGACAGGGGAGCGGATATGGCTACACCTTC | CASSEARQGSGYGYTF | TRBD1 | TRBJ1-2 | - | TRBV6-1
TGTGCCAGCAGGCCTTGGGGGGACGCCCTTGGCTACACCTTC | CASRPWGDALGYTF | - | TRBJ1-2 | few | TRBV5-4
TGCGCCAGCAGCCAGCGGGGACAAGGGGGGGCCTACGAGCAGTACTTC | CASSQRGQGGAYEQYF | - | TRBJ2-7 | - | TRBV4-1
TGTGCCAGTAGTATAGATGAGGGACAGGGTTACGAGCAGTACTTC | CASSIDEGQGYEQYF | TRBD1 | TRBJ2-7 | - | TRBV19
TGCGCCAGCAGCCAAGATCCGAGGGGGGGAAACATTCAGTACTTC | CASSQDPRGGNIQYF | - | TRBJ2-4 | medium-sized | TRBV4-3
TGTGCCAGCAGCCCCCCTGTGACAGGAAGCTCCTACGAGCAGTACTTC | CASSPPVTGSSYEQYF | - | TRBJ2-7 | - | TRBV7-9
TGTGCCAGCAGGTTTAGTCAGGAAGGTTACACTGAAGCTTTCTTT | CASRFSQEGYTEAFF | - | TRBJ1-1 | - | TRBV5-6
TGCGCCAGCAGCCAAGCCCGGGGGGGAACTGAAGCTTTCTTT | CASSQARGGTEAFF | - | TRBJ1-1 | - | TRBV4-3
TGTGCCAGCAGTTTATCGGCAGGGTCAGGGAATGAGCAGTTCTTC | CASSLSAGSGNEQFF | - | TRBJ2-1 | - | TRBV27
TGTGCCAGTATCCTCGGGCAGGGATATAGCAATCAGCCCCAGCATTTT | CASILGQGYSNQPQHF | - | TRBJ1-5 | - | TRBV19
TGTGCCTGGAGCCCGGGACAGGGGTTTTTAGATACGCAGTATTTT | CAWSPGQGFLDTQYF | TRBD1 | TRBJ2-3 | - | TRBV30
TGTGCCAGCGCATTGACTAGCGGGGTAAACAATGAGCAGTTCTTC | CASALTSGVNNEQFF | TRBD2 | TRBJ2-1 | - | TRBV6-5
TGCAGCGTTGAATCCGGCAGGGTGGGAGAAAAACTGTTTTTT | CSVESGRVGEKLFF | - | TRBJ1-4 | - | TRBV29-1
TGTGCCAGCAGCTTAATTCGTACGAGCTCTGGAAACACCATATATTTT | CASSLIRTSSGNTIYF | - | TRBJ1-3 | - | TRBV7-2
TGTGCCAGCAGTCAGGGCGTGGGAGGCTACACCTTC | CASSQGVGGYTF | - | TRBJ1-2 | - | TRBV2
TGTGCCAGCAGCCTAACCAAACGTGGCTACACCTTC | CASSLTKRGYTF | - | TRBJ1-2 | - | TRBV7-2
TGTGCCAGCAGCTTACTAGCGGGGAGCACAGATACGCAGTATTTT | CASSLLAGSTDTQYF | TRBD2 | TRBJ2-3 | - | TRBV6-4
TGTGCCAGCAGCTTAAGAGGCTCTGGAAACACCATATATTTT | CASSLRGSGNTIYF | - | TRBJ1-3 | - | TRBV7-2
TGTGCCAGCAGCCAAGATAGGGGCGGGGCCTACGAGCAGTACTTC | CASSQDRGGAYEQYF | - | TRBJ2-7 | - | TRBV4-2
TGCACCACTGGGGGGGGACAGGGAAGTTCCTATAATTCACCCCTCCACTTT | CTTGGGQGSSYNSPLHF | - | TRBJ1-6 | - | TRBV1
TGCGCCAGCAGCCAAGGGAGACAGGGGGCGGACGGGGAGCTGTTTTTT | CASSQGRQGADGELFF | TRBD1 | TRBJ2-2 | - | TRBV4-3
TGTGCCAGCAGCCCCAGGGCAGGGGGCCGCGAGCAGTACTTC | CASSPRAGGREQYF | TRBD1 | TRBJ2-7 | - | TRBV5-8
TGTGCCAGCAGCTACACCGGATATCAGGGATGGATGAACACTGAAGCTTTCTTT | CASSYTGYQGWMNTEAFF | - | TRBJ1-1 | once | TRBV5-8
TGTGCCAGCAGCCTACTTTCCAGCACAGATACGCAGTATTTT | CASSLLSSTDTQYF | - | TRBJ2-3 | - | TRBV7-9
TGTGCCAGCAGCCCCGGACAAGGTTACGAGCAGTACTTC | CASSPGQGYEQYF | - | TRBJ2-7 | - | TRBV7-3
TGTGCCAGCAGTGAAGCCACGGTTAGCTTGAACACTGAAGCTTTCTTT | CASSEATVSLNTEAFF | - | TRBJ1-1 | - | TRBV2
TGTGCCAGCAGCCCCGGAGTTATGAACACTGAAGCTTTCTTT | CASSPGVMNTEAFF | - | TRBJ1-1 | - | TRBV7-2
TGTGCCAGCAGCCCGGGAGGCGGCGCCTATAATTCACCCCTCCACTTT | CASSPGGGAYNSPLHF | - | TRBJ1-6 | - | TRBV11-3
TGTGCCAGCAGTGACTCGACGGTCGGGGGTCCCTCTAACTATGGCTACACCTTC | CASSDSTVGGPSNYGYTF | - | TRBJ1-2 | - | TRBV6-4
TGTGCCAGCAGCTTCCGTTTGAGTGACACTGAAGCTTTCTTT | CASSFRLSDTEAFF | - | TRBJ1-1 | once | TRBV11-2
TGTGCCAGCAGGGTATTAGTACCCGGGGAGCTGTTTTTT | CASRVLVPGELFF | - | TRBJ2-2 | - | TRBV21-1